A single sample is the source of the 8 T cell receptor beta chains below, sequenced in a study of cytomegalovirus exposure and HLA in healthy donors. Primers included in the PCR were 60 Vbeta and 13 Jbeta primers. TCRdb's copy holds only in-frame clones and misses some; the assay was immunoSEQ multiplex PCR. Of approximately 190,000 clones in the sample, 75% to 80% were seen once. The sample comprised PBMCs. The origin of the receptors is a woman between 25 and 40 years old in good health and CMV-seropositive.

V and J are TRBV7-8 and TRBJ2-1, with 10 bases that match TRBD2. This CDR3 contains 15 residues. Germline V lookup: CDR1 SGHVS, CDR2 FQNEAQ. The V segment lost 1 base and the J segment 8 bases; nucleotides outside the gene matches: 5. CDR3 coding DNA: TGTGCCAGCAGCTTAGGTAGCGGGGGGTGGTATGAGCAGTTCTTC. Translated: CASSLGSGGWYEQFF.

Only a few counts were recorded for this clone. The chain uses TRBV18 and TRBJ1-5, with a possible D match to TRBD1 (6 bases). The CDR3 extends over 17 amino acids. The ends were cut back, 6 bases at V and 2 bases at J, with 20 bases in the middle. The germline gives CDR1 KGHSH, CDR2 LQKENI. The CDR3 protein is CASSGAQGSIGNQPQHF. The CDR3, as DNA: TGTGCCAGCTCCGGTGCCCAGGGGAGTATTGGCAATCAGCCCCAGCATTTT. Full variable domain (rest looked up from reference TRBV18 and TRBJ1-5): NAGVMQNPRHLVRRRGQEARLRCSPMKGHSHVYWYRQLPEEGLKFMVYLQKENIIDESGMPKERFSAEFPKEGPSILRIQQVVRGDSAAYFCASSGAQGSIGNQPQHFGDGTRLSIL.

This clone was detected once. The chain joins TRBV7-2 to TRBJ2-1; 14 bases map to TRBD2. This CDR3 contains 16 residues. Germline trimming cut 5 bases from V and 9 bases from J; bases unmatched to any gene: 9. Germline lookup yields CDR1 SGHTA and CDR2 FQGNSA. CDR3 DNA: TGTGCCAGCAGCACCGGGGGGACTAGCGGGGGCACTGAGCAGTTCTTC. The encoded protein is CASSTGGTSGGTEQFF.

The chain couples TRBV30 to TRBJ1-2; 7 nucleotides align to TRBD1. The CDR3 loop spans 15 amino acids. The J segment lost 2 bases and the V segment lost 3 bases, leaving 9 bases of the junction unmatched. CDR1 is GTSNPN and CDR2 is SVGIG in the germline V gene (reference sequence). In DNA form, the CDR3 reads TGTGCCTGGAGCAGACCAGGGGGTTACAACTATGGCTACACCTTC. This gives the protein CAWSRPGGYNYGYTF.

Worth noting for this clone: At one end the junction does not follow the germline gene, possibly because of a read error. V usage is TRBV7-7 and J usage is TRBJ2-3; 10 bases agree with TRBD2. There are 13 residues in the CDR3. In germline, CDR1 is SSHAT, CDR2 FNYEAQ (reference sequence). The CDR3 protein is CASSVSSGGSQYF. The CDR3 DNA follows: TGTGCTAGCAGCGTCTCTAGCGGGGGTTCGCAGTATTTT.

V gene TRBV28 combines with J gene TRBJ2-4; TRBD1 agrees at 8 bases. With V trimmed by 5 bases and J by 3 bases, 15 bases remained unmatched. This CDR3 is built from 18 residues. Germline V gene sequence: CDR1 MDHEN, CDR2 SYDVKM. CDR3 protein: CASSTTYPPDRDKNIQYF. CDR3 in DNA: TGTGCCAGCAGTACAACATACCCCCCGGACAGGGACAAAAACATTCAGTACTTC. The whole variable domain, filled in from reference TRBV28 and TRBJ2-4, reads DVKVTQSSRYLVKRTGEKVFLECVQDMDHENMFWYRQDPGLGLRLIYFSYDVKMKEKGDIPEGYSVSREKKERFSLILESASTNQTSMYLCASSTTYPPDRDKNIQYFGAGTRLSVL.

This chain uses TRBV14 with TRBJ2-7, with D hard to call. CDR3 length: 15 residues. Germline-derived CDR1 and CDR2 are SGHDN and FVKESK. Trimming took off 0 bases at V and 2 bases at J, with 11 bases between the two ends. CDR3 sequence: CASSQEEDPAYEQYF. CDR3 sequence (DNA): TGTGCCAGCAGCCAAGAAGAGGATCCAGCCTACGAGCAGTACTTC.

CDR3 DNA sequence: TGTGCCAGCAGCTTAGCCCGTAGCGTGGTTGAGCAGTTCTTC. The encoded protein is CASSLARSVVEQFF. The genes are TRBV7-9 and TRBJ2-1; D perhaps matches TRBD2 (5 bases). The length of the CDR3 is 14 residues. The germline V gene encodes CDR1 SEHNR and CDR2 FQNEAQ (reference sequence). V was cut by 0 bases and J by 9 bases, with 12 bases left in between.